These 28 T cell receptor beta chains originate from one sample sequenced in a study of shared T cell receptors in the human thymus. The table came from immunoSEQ multiplex PCR; TCRdb's copy has only in-frame clones and leaves some out. In the table there are approximately 730,000 clones, 80% to 90% of which are singletons. These same records also appear under a second study, on human thymus T cells.

Sample: thymocytes. These receptor sequences come from a girl under three years old with a congenital heart defect.

The rearrangement links TRBV18 to TRBJ2-2; 11 bases are a match to TRBD1. The trim removed 6 bases at V and 1 base at J, leaving 10 bases unmatched. Germline V lookup: CDR1 KGHSH, CDR2 LQKENI. This CDR3 is 18 amino acids long. CDR3 bases: TGTGCCAGCTCCAGTGAGGGACAGGGGGTGAGGAACACCGGGGAGCTGTTTTTT. Protein sequence: CASSSEGQGVRNTGELFF.

The V and J genes are TRBV6-5 and TRBJ1-6, with no clear D. This CDR3 region has 14 residues. V was shortened by 5 bases and J by 4 bases, with 9 bases between the two germline ends. CDR1 and CDR2 (germline): MNHEY, SVGAGI. For the CDR3, the DNA is TGTGCCAGCAGTCATGGAGGGTATAATTCACCCCTCCACTTT. As protein: CASSHGGYNSPLHF.

This chain joins TRBV6-1 and TRBJ2-1, with a tentative D call TRBD2 (6 bases). The CDR3 spans 14 residues. Trimming pared 11 bases from V and 2 bases from J, leaving 16 bases between. Germline values: CDR1 MNHNS, CDR2 SASEGT. The CDR3 loop is CAATWRGPYNEQFF. The DNA of the CDR3 is TGTGCCGCTACTTGGAGGGGCCCCTACAATGAGCAGTTCTTC.

This clone was recorded once. The chain joins TRBV5-1 to TRBJ2-5; 12 bases align to TRBD2. CDR1 is SGHRS and CDR2 is YFSETQ in the germline V gene. CDR3 size: 16 residues. V lost 1 base, J lost 5 bases, and 6 bases stayed unmatched. Written as DNA, the CDR3 is TGCGCCAGCAGCTTGCCTTTAGGACTAGCGGGGGAGACCCAGTACTTC. Translating gives CASSLPLGLAGETQYF.

The chain links TRBV4-1 to TRBJ1-2; tentative D call: TRBD1 (6 bases). CDR1 and CDR2 from the germline V gene are MGHRA and YSYEKL. Trimming stripped 1 base from V and 7 bases from J, with 19 bases between. The CDR3 has 16 amino acids. CDR3 region: CASSQGGEGGRLGYTF. As DNA, the CDR3 is TGCGCCAGCAGCCAAGGGGGAGAGGGGGGGCGCCTTGGCTACACCTTC.

This chain joins TRBV11-2 and TRBJ2-2; 9 bases agree with TRBD1. V trimming: 0 bases; J trimming: 7 bases; junction bases outside the gene matches: 6. Germline values: CDR1 SGHAT, CDR2 FQNNGV. The CDR3 is 16 amino acids. The CDR3 bases are TGTGCCAGCAGCTTAGAATTGACAGGGGGGGGCGGGGAGCTGTTTTTT. Its protein product is CASSLELTGGGGELFF. Full variable domain (outside the CDR3, taken from reference TRBV11-2 and TRBJ2-2): EAGVAQSPRYKIIEKRQSVAFWCNPISGHATLYWYQQILGQGPKLLIQFQNNGVVDDSQLPKDRFSAERLKGVDSTLKIQPAKLEDSAVYLCASSLELTGGGGELFFGEGSRLTVL.

The chain recombines TRBV28 with TRBJ2-4; D is possibly TRBD2 (5 bases). The germline V gene has CDR1 MDHEN and CDR2 SYDVKM. This CDR3 spans 15 amino acids. The ends were cut back, 2 bases at V and 6 bases at J, with 14 bases in the middle. CDR3 in amino acids: CASSLRDRARNIQYF. The CDR3 DNA sequence: TGTGCCAGCAGTTTACGGGATAGGGCAAGAAACATTCAGTACTTC.

In regard to this clone: The junction and the germline gene differ at one end; a read error may be behind it. This chain connects TRBV6-1 to TRBJ2-7; D perhaps matches TRBD1 (5 bases). This CDR3 has 10 amino acids. Germline V gives CDR1 MNHNS, CDR2 SASEGT. CDR3: CASGETGRNF. CDR3 coding DNA: TGTGCCAGCGGAGAAACAGGTAGAAACTTC.

The rearrangement links TRBV5-5 to TRBJ1-2; a weak D match, TRBD1 (6 bases). The CDR3 runs 13 residues. The germline gives CDR1 SGHKS, CDR2 YYEKEE (reference sequence). The V end was cut by 0 bases, the J end by 7 bases, with 10 bases between. The CDR3 here is CASSLVEDSGYTF. CDR3 nucleotides: TGTGCCAGCAGCTTGGTAGAGGACAGTGGCTACACCTTC.

Of note for this clone: Additional DNA sequences in this sample encode the identical CDR3. The J gene is TRBJ1-3, the V gene TRBV9; maybe TRBD1 (6 bases). CDR1 is SGDLS, CDR2 YYNGEE, per germline. The CDR3 runs to 15 residues. V was shortened by 0 bases and J by 0 bases, with 7 bases between the two germline ends. CDR3 nucleotides: TGTGCCAGCAGCGTAGAGGACAGCTCTGGAAACACCATATATTTT. It is translated as CASSVEDSSGNTIYF. Complete variable domain (other parts from reference TRBV9 and TRBJ1-3): DSGVTQTPKHLITATGQRVTLRCSPRSGDLSVYWYQQSLDQGLQFLIQYYNGEERAKGNILERFSAQQFPDLHSELNLSSLELGDSALYFCASSVEDSSGNTIYFGEGSWLTVV.

This chain links TRBV7-9 with TRBJ1-3, with a weak D call TRBD1 (5 bases). The CDR3 is 18 amino acids. The V end was cut by 3 bases, the J end by 0 bases, with 18 bases between. CDR1 SEHNR and CDR2 FQNEAQ come from the germline V gene (reference sequence). CDR3 loop: CASSFGRDRSSSGNTIYF. CDR3 coding DNA: TGTGCCAGCAGCTTTGGGCGGGACCGGTCCAGCTCTGGAAACACCATATATTTT.

The V call is TRBV15, the J call TRBJ1-2; a weak D match, TRBD1 (6 bases). V was clipped by 1 base and J by 0 bases, with 15 bases between them. The CDR3 has 17 amino acids. Germline assignment: CDR1 LNHNV and CDR2 YYDKDF (reference sequence). The CDR3 spells CATSRVTGRVTNYGYTF. For the CDR3, the DNA is TGTGCCACCAGCAGAGTTACAGGGCGGGTGACTAACTATGGCTACACCTTC.

The CDR3 DNA reads TGTGCCAGCAGTGTCCGGACAGCCAATGGCTACACCTTC. Protein: CASSVRTANGYTF. The chain couples TRBV2 to TRBJ1-2; possibly TRBD1 for D (6 bases). This CDR3 has 13 residues. V was shortened by 4 bases and J by 6 bases, with 12 bases between the two germline ends. The germline V gene has CDR1 SNHLY and CDR2 FYNNEI.

This chain links TRBV28 with TRBJ1-5; 9 nucleotides match TRBD1. The CDR3 has 24 residues. The V gene end was trimmed by 2 bases and the J gene end by 0 bases; junction bases not matched to a gene: 26. CDR1 and CDR2 from the germline V gene are MDHEN and SYDVKM. The chain's CDR3 is CASSLLSARHTGGWSPNSNQPQHF. The CDR3 DNA reads TGTGCCAGCAGTTTACTTTCGGCCCGTCATACAGGGGGCTGGTCTCCAAATAGCAATCAGCCCCAGCATTTT.

The chain has TRBV13 and TRBJ1-1, with D perhaps matching TRBD1 (5 bases). Per the germline V gene, CDR1 is PRHDT and CDR2 is FYEKMQ (reference sequence). V was clipped by 1 base and J by 3 bases, with 18 bases between them. CDR3 length: 17 residues. In DNA, the CDR3 is TGTGCCAGCAGCTTAGCTCGGGGGGGTTGTATGGACACTGAAGCTTTCTTT. It is translated as CASSLARGGCMDTEAFF.

The rearrangement links TRBV2 to TRBJ2-7; 8 nucleotides line up with TRBD1. The V gene's germline CDR1 is SNHLY and CDR2 FYNNEI. V lost 5 bases, J lost 7 bases, and 13 bases stayed unmatched. The CDR3 runs to 15 residues. CDR3 in amino acids: CASSHLRQGNWEQYF. CDR3 DNA: TGTGCCAGCAGTCACTTGAGACAGGGGAATTGGGAGCAGTACTTC.

The chain uses TRBV7-9 and TRBJ2-7; D is unclear. The CDR3 sequence is 10 residues long. V was trimmed by 11 bases and J by 3 bases, leaving 8 bases between them. Germline CDR1 SEHNR, CDR2 FQNEAQ (reference sequence). The CDR3 here is CAEAGYEQYF. For the CDR3, the DNA is TGTGCCGAAGCTGGCTACGAGCAGTACTTC. The variable domain in full, completed from reference TRBV7-9 and TRBJ2-7, reads DTGVSQNPRHKITKRGQNVTFRCDPISEHNRLYWYRQTLGQGPEFLTYFQNEAQLEKSRLLSDRFSAERPKGSFSTLEIQRTEQGDSAMYLCAEAGYEQYFGPGTRLTVT.

The chain has TRBV6-1 and TRBJ1-4; D might be TRBD1 (6 bases). The germline V gene has CDR1 MNHNS and CDR2 SASEGT. V was trimmed by 6 bases and J by 8 bases, leaving 13 bases between them. The CDR3 spans 13 residues. The CDR3 sequence is CASRNRASEKLFF. The CDR3 nucleotides are TGTGCCAGCAGGAACAGGGCGTCGGAAAAACTGTTTTTT.

The chain is built from TRBV7-9 and TRBJ1-6; D is undetermined. There are 12 residues in the CDR3. Germline assignment: CDR1 SEHNR and CDR2 FQNEAQ (reference sequence). V gave up 6 bases and J gave up 4 bases, with 4 bases separating them. CDR3 DNA: TGTGCCAGCAGGCGGTATAATTCACCCCTCCACTTT. It yields the protein CASRRYNSPLHF. Combining the CDR3 with reference TRBV7-9 and TRBJ1-6 gives the whole variable domain DTGVSQNPRHKITKRGQNVTFRCDPISEHNRLYWYRQTLGQGPEFLTYFQNEAQLEKSRLLSDRFSAERPKGSFSTLEIQRTEQGDSAMYLCASRRYNSPLHFGNGTRLTVT.

This rearrangement joins TRBV6-1 to TRBJ1-5, with 7 bases matching TRBD1. V dropped 2 bases and J dropped 3; count of bases not matched to a gene: 4. The CDR3 loop spans 15 amino acids. The germline CDR1 and CDR2 sequences are MNHNS and SASEGT. In nucleotides, the CDR3 is TGTGCCAGCAGTGAATCAGGACAGGTCAATCAGCCCCAGCATTTT. This translates into CASSESGQVNQPQHF.

The rearrangement uses TRBV4-1 and TRBJ1-3, with 7 positions matching TRBD1. The V gene end was trimmed by 2 bases and the J gene end by 4 bases; junction bases not matched to a gene: 11. Germline V gene data show CDR1 as MGHRA and CDR2 as YSYEKL. The CDR3 totals 17 residues. This CDR3 is CASSQNRGLSNGNTIYF. Here the CDR3 DNA reads TGCGCCAGCAGCCAAAACAGGGGCCTATCTAACGGAAACACCATATATTTT.

The chain employs TRBV6-1 and TRBJ1-6, with 7 bases fitting TRBD1. V shed 5 bases, J shed 9 bases, and the junction held 10 bases outside the gene matches. Per the germline V gene, CDR1 is MNHNS and CDR2 is SASEGT. CDR3 length: 15 amino acids. The CDR3 loop reads CASSHDRVFGSPLHF. As DNA, the CDR3 is TGTGCCAGCAGTCATGACAGGGTGTTTGGTTCACCCCTCCACTTT.

The chain recombines TRBV29-1 with TRBJ2-1; 8 nucleotides agree with TRBD1. The V gene's germline CDR1 is SQVTM and CDR2 ANQGSEA. The CDR3 covers 16 residues. The V gene end was trimmed by 5 bases and the J gene end by 5 bases; junction bases not matched to a gene: 14. The CDR3 region is CSVKKVDGQGHNEQFF. CDR3 bases: TGCAGCGTTAAAAAGGTGGATGGACAGGGACACAATGAGCAGTTCTTC.

J is TRBJ2-5 and V is TRBV2; tentatively, D is TRBD1 (6 bases). Trimming stripped 6 bases from V and 5 bases from J, with 13 bases between. The length of the CDR3 is 13 residues. Germline lookup yields CDR1 SNHLY and CDR2 FYNNEI. The CDR3 DNA sequence: TGTGCCAGCAGCAGGGGCATAGAGGAGACCCAGTACTTC. This translates into CASSRGIEETQYF.

This clone showed up just a few times. The rearrangement links TRBV4-1 to TRBJ1-5; no definite D call. The length of the CDR3 is 17 residues. From germline, CDR1 is MGHRA and CDR2 YSYEKL. Trimming took 0 bases from V and 6 from J, leaving 18 bases between them. The CDR3 sequence is CASSQDLTVREVQPQHF. The CDR3, as DNA: TGCGCCAGCAGCCAAGATTTGACGGTAAGGGAGGTTCAGCCCCAGCATTTT.

V usage is TRBV18 and J usage is TRBJ1-1, with TRBD1 matching over 8 bases. The CDR3 loop spans 17 amino acids. CDR1 and CDR2 (germline): KGHSH, LQKENI. The V segment lost 3 bases and the J segment 0 bases; nucleotides outside the gene matches: 9. The DNA of the CDR3 is TGTGCCAGCTCACCCGACAGGGGAGGACTGATGAACACTGAAGCTTTCTTT. It is translated as CASSPDRGGLMNTEAFF.

The chain has TRBV4-2 and TRBJ1-2; no definite D call. Looked up from germline, CDR1 is LGHNA and CDR2 is YNFKEQ. The CDR3 is made up of 16 amino acids. Trimming shortened V by 4 bases and J by 6 bases, and 21 bases separated the two germline ends. The CDR3 DNA reads TGTGCCAGCAGCCGTTTAACCGGGAGAAAAGAGGATGGCTACACCTTC. Translation: CASSRLTGRKEDGYTF.

J is TRBJ1-4 and V is TRBV29-1; perhaps TRBD1 as D (6 bases). The V and J ends lost 7 bases and 8 bases respectively, with 14 bases between them. The CDR3 loop spans 12 amino acids. CDR1 is SQVTM and CDR2 is ANQGSEA in the germline V gene. The CDR3 DNA is TGCAGCGGACGGGGGGCTAGCGAAAAACTGTTTTTT. Residues: CSGRGASEKLFF.